The 27 T cell receptor beta chains given below trace back to one sample, sequenced in a study of blood T cell repertoires in COVID-19 (TCRdb year 2020). Preparation of the library involved the immunoSEQ multiplex PCR assay. Sourced from immuneACCESS, this table was stored by TCRdb with only in-frame sequences that have V and J called. A share of the clones is absent; for the studies checked, an unresolved V gene accounts for under half, and the remainder has no known explanation. Present in this sample are more than 65,000 clones, around 83% of which were seen just once. More than 20% of the sample comes from the top ten. Sequencing input: peripheral blood. The receptors stem from a woman aged 45-60 years with acute or convalescent COVID-19.

The V and J genes are TRBV11-2 and TRBJ1-4; D is undetermined. Deletions cut 5 bases from V and 0 bases from J, with 13 bases between. The CDR3 is 16 amino acids. Per germline, CDR1 SGHAT and CDR2 FQNNGV. The CDR3 nucleotides read TGTGCCAGCAGCAAACAGATAGTTACAACTAATGAAAAACTGTTTTTT. It encodes CASSKQIVTTNEKLFF. Looking up the rest from reference TRBV11-2 and TRBJ1-4 gives the full variable domain: EAGVAQSPRYKIIEKRQSVAFWCNPISGHATLYWYQQILGQGPKLLIQFQNNGVVDDSQLPKDRFSAERLKGVDSTLKIQPAKLEDSAVYLCASSKQIVTTNEKLFFGSGTQLSVL.

This clone was counted between two and nine times. J is TRBJ1-1 and V is TRBV29-1, with a possible D match to TRBD1 (5 bases). The V end lost 3 bases, the J end lost 8 bases, and 10 bases lay between the germline ends. The CDR3 is made up of 11 amino acids. From germline, CDR1 is SQVTM and CDR2 ANQGSEA. The CDR3 DNA sequence: TGCAGCGTTGATCAGGGATACGAAGCTTTCTTT. Its translation: CSVDQGYEAFF.

The V call is TRBV18, the J call TRBJ1-2, with TRBD1 matching 9 bases. Germline CDR1 is KGHSH and CDR2 is LQKENI. The CDR3 extends over 15 amino acids. The J segment lost 1 base and the V segment lost 4 bases, leaving 4 bases of the junction unmatched. The CDR3, as DNA: TGTGCCAGCTCACTATCGGGACAGGGTAACTATGGCTACACCTTC. Translating it yields CASSLSGQGNYGYTF.

The chain has TRBV10-3 and TRBJ1-2; 9 nucleotides agree with TRBD1. The CDR3 loop spans 14 amino acids. The germline gives CDR1 ENHRY, CDR2 SYGVKD. Trimming cost V 7 bases and J 5 bases; bases outside gene matches: 8. CDR3 region: CAITEGQGSYGYTF. The CDR3 nucleotides read TGTGCCATCACCGAGGGACAGGGATCGTATGGCTACACCTTC.

The chain joins TRBV30 to TRBJ2-7; TRBD2 is a possible D gene (6 bases). V was shortened by 0 bases and J by 2 bases, with 11 bases between the two germline ends. CDR3 size: 14 residues. Germline-derived CDR1 and CDR2 are GTSNPN and SVGIG (reference sequence). Written as DNA, the CDR3 is TGTGCCTGGAGTGTACCCCGCGGGACCTACGAGCAGTACTTC. Protein sequence: CAWSVPRGTYEQYF.

The chain carries TRBV3-1 (or the pseudogene TRBV3-2) and TRBJ2-5, with D perhaps TRBD2 (5 bases). Trimming removed 1 base from V and 3 bases from J, with 12 bases in between. Germline loops: CDR1 LGHDT, CDR2 YNNKEL (reference sequence). The CDR3 contains 15 residues. For the CDR3, the DNA is TGTGCCAGCAGCCAAGGGACCCAGAGGGAAGAGACCCAGTACTTC. This codes for CASSQGTQREETQYF.

The rearrangement uses TRBV27 and TRBJ2-7; possibly TRBD1 for D (6 bases). The CDR3 has 12 residues. Trimming stripped 7 bases from V and 1 base from J, with 8 bases between. Germline V CDR1 and CDR2: MNHEY, SMNVEV (reference sequence). The CDR3 coding sequence is TGTGCCAGCAAGACAGGATCCTACGAGCAGTACTTC. Translating gives CASKTGSYEQYF.

V usage is TRBV28 and J usage is TRBJ1-4; the D is unclear. Trimming removed 2 bases from V and 0 bases from J, with 7 bases in between. Looked up from germline, CDR1 is MDHEN and CDR2 is SYDVKM. The CDR3 length is 15 residues. This CDR3 is CASSLDQATNEKLFF. As DNA, the CDR3 is TGTGCCAGCAGTTTAGATCAGGCAACTAATGAAAAACTGTTTTTT.

The chain has TRBV5-1 and TRBJ2-7, with 7 bases aligning to TRBD1. The CDR3 is 15 residues long. J gave up 0 bases and V 4 bases, and 7 bases lay outside the gene matches. Germline V gene sequence: CDR1 SGHRS, CDR2 YFSETQ. The CDR3 bases are TGCGCCAGCAGCCATGGACAGGCCTTCTCCTACGAGCAGTACTTC. Translating gives CASSHGQAFSYEQYF.

This chain links TRBV6-5 with TRBJ1-1; the match to TRBD1 covers 8 bases. Trimming took 5 bases from V and 8 from J; bases not matched to a gene: 10. Germline assignment: CDR1 MNHEY and CDR2 SVGAGI. The CDR3 has 14 residues. CDR3 region: CASSRPGGAGEAFF. CDR3 bases: TGTGCCAGCAGTCGCCCAGGGGGCGCGGGAGAAGCTTTCTTT.

This sequence joins TRBV5-6 and TRBJ1-5; D unresolved. The CDR3 is made up of 14 amino acids. Looked up from germline, CDR1 is SGHDT and CDR2 is YYEEEE. Trimming left V 3 bases short and J 2 bases short, with 9 bases between. Here the CDR3 DNA reads TGTGCCAGCAGCTCGACAACAGGCAATCAGCCCCAGCATTTT. Translated, it gives CASSSTTGNQPQHF.

The J gene is TRBJ1-2, the V gene TRBV6-5; tentative D call: TRBD1 (5 bases). CDR1 MNHEY and CDR2 SVGAGI come from the germline V gene. The CDR3 has 13 amino acids. V lost 5 bases and J lost 8, with 15 bases in between. The CDR3 bases are TGTGCCAGCAGTCCCGACCCGTGGGGCGGCTACACCTTC. Residues: CASSPDPWGGYTF.

The V call is TRBV5-8, the J call TRBJ2-3; D call uncertain. This CDR3 has 14 residues. The V end lost 5 bases, the J end lost 0 bases, and 10 bases lay between the germline ends. From germline, CDR1 is SGHTS and CDR2 YDEGEE. CDR3 in amino acids: CASRAWASTDTQYF. CDR3 nucleotides: TGTGCCAGCAGGGCGTGGGCTAGCACAGATACGCAGTATTTT.

The J gene is TRBJ2-7, the V gene TRBV11-1; 8 nucleotides align to TRBD1. Germline V gene data show CDR1 as SGHAT and CDR2 as FQDESV (reference sequence). This CDR3 has 16 amino acids. Trimming removed 1 base from V and 3 bases from J; junction bases left unmatched: 8. The CDR3: CASSLGRDRNYYEQYF. The CDR3, as DNA: TGTGCCAGCAGCTTAGGCCGGGACAGGAACTACTACGAGCAGTACTTC.

The chain's CDR3 is CASSSMTSGDYNEQFF. DNA for the CDR3: TGTGCCAGCAGTTCAATGACTAGCGGGGATTACAATGAGCAGTTCTTC. The chain carries TRBV6-2 or TRBV6-3 and TRBJ2-1, with TRBD2 matching over 11 bases. Germline V gene data show CDR1 as MNHEY and CDR2 as SVGEGT. The J segment lost 4 bases and the V segment lost 4 bases, leaving 6 bases of the junction unmatched. CDR3 length equals 16 residues.

The chain links TRBV19 to TRBJ2-7; D not resolved. Trimming pared 5 bases from V and 2 bases from J, leaving 10 bases between. The CDR3 extends over 13 amino acids. The germline CDR1 and CDR2 sequences are LNHDA and SQIVND (reference sequence). The CDR3 region is CASSVNRAYEQYF. The CDR3 nucleotides are TGTGCCAGTAGTGTCAACAGAGCCTACGAGCAGTACTTC.

The chain employs TRBV6-5 and TRBJ1-6; D is unclear. The V gene lost 0 bases and the J gene lost 5 bases, with 5 bases spanning the gap. Germline CDR1 reads MNHEY; CDR2 reads SVGAGI. The CDR3 loop spans 14 amino acids. The chain's CDR3 is CASSYSGDNSPLHF. The CDR3 nucleotides read TGTGCCAGCAGTTACTCCGGTGATAATTCACCCCTCCACTTT.

The chain carries TRBV4-3 and TRBJ1-1, with TRBD1 identical over 7 bases. The CDR3 spans 16 residues. The germline V gene encodes CDR1 LGHNA and CDR2 YSLEER. V dropped 2 bases and J dropped 3; count of bases not matched to a gene: 9. CDR3 residues: CASSQTTGAYDTEAFF. The CDR3 DNA follows: TGCGCCAGCAGCCAAACTACAGGGGCGTATGACACTGAAGCTTTCTTT.

This clone has a handful of counts. This chain connects TRBV5-1 to TRBJ2-7, with D perhaps TRBD1 (6 bases). The CDR3 is 16 amino acids. Deletions cut 4 bases from V and 0 bases from J, with 17 bases between. Germline CDR1 and CDR2: SGHRS and YFSETQ. This CDR3 reads CASSVGLGASSYEQYF. For the CDR3, the DNA is TGCGCCAGCAGCGTCGGACTGGGGGCGAGCTCCTACGAGCAGTACTTC.

This clone was counted a single time. CDR3 bases: TGTGCCAGCTCACCAGGGACAGGAGACCCGGTGGGAAACACCATATATTTT. It translates to CASSPGTGDPVGNTIYF. The chain has TRBV18 and TRBJ1-3; 8 bases map to TRBD1. Trimming removed 2 bases from V and 4 bases from J; junction bases left unmatched: 10. Germline V gives CDR1 KGHSH, CDR2 LQKENI. CDR3 length: 17 amino acids.

The rearrangement uses TRBV7-9 and TRBJ2-5; possible D gene TRBD1, 5 bases. Germline values: CDR1 SEHNR, CDR2 FQNEAQ (reference sequence). This CDR3 has 13 residues. V lost 6 bases, J lost 3 bases, and 11 bases lay in between. The chain's CDR3 is CASSKGREETQYF. The CDR3 coding sequence is TGTGCCAGCAGTAAGGGCAGGGAAGAGACCCAGTACTTC. Filled out from reference TRBV7-9 and TRBJ2-5, the complete variable domain reads DTGVSQNPRHKITKRGQNVTFRCDPISEHNRLYWYRQTLGQGPEFLTYFQNEAQLEKSRLLSDRFSAERPKGSFSTLEIQRTEQGDSAMYLCASSKGREETQYFGPGTRLLVL.

This rearrangement joins TRBV7-9 to TRBJ2-1; TRBD2 aligns across 12 bases. The germline gives CDR1 SEHNR, CDR2 FQNEAQ (reference sequence). This CDR3 spans 12 amino acids. J gave up 16 bases and V 5 bases, and 6 bases lay outside the gene matches. The CDR3 nucleotides read TGTGCCAGCAGCCCCGGACTAGCGGGGTTTTTCTTC. Translation gives CASSPGLAGFFF.

V gene TRBV29-1 combines with J gene TRBJ2-7; TRBD1 matches 9 bases. Germline V gene sequence: CDR1 SQVTM, CDR2 ANQGSEA. The CDR3 consists of 13 residues. V lost 4 bases and J lost 3; bases outside the gene matches: 4. The CDR3 is CSVAGTGLYEQYF. The CDR3 DNA reads TGCAGCGTTGCCGGGACAGGGCTCTACGAGCAGTACTTC.

This clone was found a few times. The chain couples TRBV25-1 to TRBJ2-3; 9 bases align to TRBD1. The CDR3 spans 18 residues. CDR1 and CDR2 from the germline V gene are MGHDK and SYGVNS. J was trimmed by 1 base and V by 1 base; bases with no gene match: 9. In nucleotides, the CDR3 is TGTGCCAGCAGTGAATTCTACAGGGGGCGCGGTGGCACAGATACGCAGTATTTT. This gives the protein CASSEFYRGRGGTDTQYF.

The J gene is TRBJ2-1, the V gene TRBV6-5; weak D call: TRBD1 (6 bases). CDR3 length equals 13 residues. Germline V CDR1 and CDR2: MNHEY, SVGAGI. The V and J ends lost 10 bases and 6 bases respectively, with 16 bases between them. DNA for the CDR3: TGTGCCACCCTCCGAGGGGGTTTCAATGAGCAGTTCTTC. The encoded protein is CATLRGGFNEQFF.

This chain uses TRBV28 with TRBJ2-2, with D possibly TRBD1 on 5 matching bases. The CDR3 loop spans 15 amino acids. Germline lookup yields CDR1 MDHEN and CDR2 SYDVKM. V was shortened by 3 bases and J by 7 bases, with 15 bases between the two germline ends. The CDR3 loop is CASSLVRVRGGELFF. CDR3 coding DNA: TGTGCCAGCAGTTTGGTACGGGTTAGGGGCGGGGAGCTGTTTTTT.

The V gene is TRBV5-6, the J gene TRBJ2-3; 8 positions match TRBD1. CDR3 length: 15 amino acids. Germline V gene sequence: CDR1 SGHDT, CDR2 YYEEEE. J lost 6 bases, V lost 0 bases, and 6 bases had no gene match. CDR3 DNA sequence: TGTGCCAGCAGCTTGGATCTCCAGGGGGCTGATACGCAGTATTTT. Encoded protein: CASSLDLQGADTQYF.